The clone carrying this T cell receptor (beta chain) was counted at least ten times. These data originate in a study of regulatory T cells in long-lasting Graves disease. This sample's time point: newly diagnosed GD, antithyroid drugs for less than 3 months. RNA isolated from PBMCs was used to make the TCR library. Through Arm-PCR of CDR3 regions and iRepertoire HTBI primers, TCR beta libraries were built. Each CDR3 protein is one row after TCRdb ran MiXCR on the multiplex PCR reads. The data show more than 450,000 distinct CDR3 sequences, with approximately 12% seen just once and about 8.3% held by the top ten. Per the germline V gene, CDR1 is SGDLS and CDR2 is YYNGEE. Trimming left V 2 bases short and J 2 bases short, with 13 bases between. The CDR3 consists of 15 residues. The same specimen was also included in a second study, on T cells in Graves' hyperthyroidism and ophthalmopathy.

This chain uses TRBV9 with TRBJ1-2, with D unresolved. Sequenced here: peripheral blood mononuclear cells (PBMCs), sampled at new diagnosis, from a patient treated with antithyroid drugs. This clonotype originated in a woman aged 25 to 39 with Graves disease. The CDR3 is CASSVLDGGNYGYTF. CDR3 nucleotides: TGTGCCAGCAGCGTCCTCGACGGTGGAAACTATGGCTACACCTTC.